The clone carrying this T cell receptor beta chain appeared a few times. What it binds is not known. Carried by the TCR beta cDNA libraries were unique molecular identifiers. T cells numbering roughly 1 to 10 million yielded roughly 500,000 cDNA molecules. One entry per CDR3 protein results from TCRdb running MiXCR on the PCR reads. In the table there are roughly 670,000 distinct CDR3 sequences, approximately 60% of which are singletons. Germline-derived CDR1 and CDR2 are MNHEY and SMNVEV (reference sequence). The V end lost 6 bases, the J end lost 5 bases, and 13 bases lay between the germline ends. This CDR3 is 14 amino acids long. The source of the sample is a study of post-analysis software for immune sequencing data. About the study: Both relapsing-remitting and secondary progressive multiple sclerosis featured among the disease courses, as did progressive-relapsing multiple sclerosis. Whole-study results and caveats: Co-batched samples clustered tightly together by F measure. Compared with controls, patients had more of roughly five TRBV segments, including TRBV5-6, TRBV5-1 and TRBV20-1. When compared against controls, multiple sclerosis patients showed significantly lower normalized Chao1 diversity.

The receptor was derived from a girl aged 2-10 years with multiple sclerosis. The source material was blood. The chain combines TRBV27 with TRBJ1-4; tentative D call: TRBD1 (6 bases). The CDR3 sequence: CASRPQGKNEKLFF. Here the CDR3 DNA reads TGTGCCAGCAGGCCCCAGGGGAAGAATGAAAAACTGTTTTTT.